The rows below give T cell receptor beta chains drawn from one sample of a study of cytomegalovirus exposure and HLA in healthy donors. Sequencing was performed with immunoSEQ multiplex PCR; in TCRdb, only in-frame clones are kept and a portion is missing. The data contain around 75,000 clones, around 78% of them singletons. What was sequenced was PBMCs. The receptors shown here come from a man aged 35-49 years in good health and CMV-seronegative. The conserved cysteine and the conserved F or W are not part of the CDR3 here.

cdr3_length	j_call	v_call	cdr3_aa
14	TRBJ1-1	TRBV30	ACQDRMRTGFPEAF
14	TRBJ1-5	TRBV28	ASSSPGVGGNQPQH
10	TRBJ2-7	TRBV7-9	SSSLLDYEQY
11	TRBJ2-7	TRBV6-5	ASSPGHFYEQY
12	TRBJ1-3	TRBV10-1	ASSGTGKGNTIY
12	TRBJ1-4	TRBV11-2	ASSPWGRWEKLF
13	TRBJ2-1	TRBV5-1	ASSLTAGTYNEQF
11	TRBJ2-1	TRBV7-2	ASRPTGEGEQF
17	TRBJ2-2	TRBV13	ASSQTGLAGAVGTGELF
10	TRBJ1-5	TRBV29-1	SVGVRNQPQH
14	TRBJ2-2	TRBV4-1	ASSQTSGVNTGELF
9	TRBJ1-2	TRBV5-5	ASSLEVGYT
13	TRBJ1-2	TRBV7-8	ASSRQRARAVGYT
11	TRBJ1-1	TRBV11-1	ASSLDRYGEAF
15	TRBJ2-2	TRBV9	ASSVDLRGARTGELF
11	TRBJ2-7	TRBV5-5	ASSPGQAGEQY
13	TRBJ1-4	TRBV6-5	ASSFSGTGDEKLF
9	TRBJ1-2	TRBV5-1	ASSSVYGYT
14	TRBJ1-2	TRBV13	ASSSTRTGYNYGYT
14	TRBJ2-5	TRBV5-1	ASSLNGAAIQETQY
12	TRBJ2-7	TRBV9	ASSATGDVYEQY
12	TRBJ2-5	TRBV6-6	ASVPQGAGETQY
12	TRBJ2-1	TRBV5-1	ASSLGDSYNEQF
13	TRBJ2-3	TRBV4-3	ASSLTSGSTDTQY
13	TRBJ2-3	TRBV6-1	AADEELAGADTQY
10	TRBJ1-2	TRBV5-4	ASSFDSYGYT
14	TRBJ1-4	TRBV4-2	ASSQDWRATNEKLF
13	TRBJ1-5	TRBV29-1	SVSDGRAGNQPQH
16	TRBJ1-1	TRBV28	ASSPFRGTGGSNTEAF
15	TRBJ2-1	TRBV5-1	ASSLRIVAGGYNEQF
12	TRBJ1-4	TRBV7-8	ASSLTVFNEKLF
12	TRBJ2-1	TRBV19	ASRRDRGRGEQF
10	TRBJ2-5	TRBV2	ASRDRGETQY
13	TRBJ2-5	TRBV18	ASSPNRGPQETQY
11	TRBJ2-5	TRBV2	ANPGEGRETQY
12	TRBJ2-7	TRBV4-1	ASSQTGQGYEQY
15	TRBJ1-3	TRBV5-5	ASSLTLQGAQGNTIY
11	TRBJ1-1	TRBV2	ASSEAGNTEAF
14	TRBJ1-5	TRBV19	ASKSRRLTSNQPQH
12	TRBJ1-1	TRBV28	ASSLRQGAGRAF
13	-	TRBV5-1	ASSLAAGTDNEQY
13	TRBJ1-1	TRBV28	ASSLPTGANTEAF
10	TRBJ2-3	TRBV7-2	ASSPTQGLGY
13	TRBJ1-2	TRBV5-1	ASRTRDRENYGYT
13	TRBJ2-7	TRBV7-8	ASSRARQGAPEQY
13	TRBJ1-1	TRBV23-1	ASSQSEGDDTEAF
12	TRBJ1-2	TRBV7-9	SSSLADRSYGYT
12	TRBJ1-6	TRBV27	ASSLVQVATPLH
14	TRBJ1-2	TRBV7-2	ASSLALEGVFYGYT
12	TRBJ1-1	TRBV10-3	AIGGQGANTEAF
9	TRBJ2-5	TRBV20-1	SARHRETQY
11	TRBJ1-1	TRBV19	ASTGASGAEAF
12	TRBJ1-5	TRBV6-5	ASSESYSNQPQH
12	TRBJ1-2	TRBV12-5	ASGSDRGGKGYT
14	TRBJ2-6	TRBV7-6	ASSSYRGTGANVLT
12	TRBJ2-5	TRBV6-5	ASSRQAFPETQY
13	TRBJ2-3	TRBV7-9	ASSRRQGSTDTQY
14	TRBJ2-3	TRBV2	ASSARAGGLGDTQY